This TCR beta chain was captured in a study of T-cell reconstitution after alpha-beta-depleted transplantation in children. Overall study results and limits: As was reported, about two months after transplant, alpha-beta T cells came from several hundred expanded graft clones. Some patients showed high day-60 TCRbeta diversity, which derived from surviving recipient T cells and thymic progenitors.

CDR3 length: 18 residues. V dropped 0 bases and J dropped 4 bases, with 19 bases sitting between them. The germline gives CDR1 PRHDT, CDR2 FYEKMQ (reference sequence). This clonotype was observed at least ten times. Its matching antigen is unknown. A library of TCRbeta sequences, prepared with unique molecular identifiers, was generated. TCRdb reprocessed the PCR reads with MiXCR, giving one entry per CDR3 protein. The sample gives 73,000 or so distinct CDR3 sequences, roughly 4.9% of which show up once; 18% is in the top ten. The receptor was derived from a boy under two years old who had a stem cell transplant for acute myeloid leukemia, so the T cells may come from the graft donor. The chain carries TRBV13 and TRBJ2-1, with D unclear. Specimen: PBMCs, mostly from graft donor cells, collected 180 days after TCRalphabeta/CD19-depleted stem cell transplant. This CDR3 reads CASSLGRVPMGSYNEQFF. The CDR3 nucleotides read TGTGCCAGCAGCTTAGGCAGAGTCCCTATGGGGTCTTACAATGAGCAGTTCTTC.